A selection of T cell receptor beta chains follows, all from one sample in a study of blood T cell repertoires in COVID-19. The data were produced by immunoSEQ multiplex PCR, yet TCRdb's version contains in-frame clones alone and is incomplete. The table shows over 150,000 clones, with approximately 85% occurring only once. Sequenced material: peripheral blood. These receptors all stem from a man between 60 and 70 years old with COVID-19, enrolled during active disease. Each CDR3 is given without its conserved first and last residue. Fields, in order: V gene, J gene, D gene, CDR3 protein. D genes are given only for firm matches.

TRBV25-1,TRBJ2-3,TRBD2,ASSQEREARGRDTQY
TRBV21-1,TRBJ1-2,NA,ASSKGGKNYGYT
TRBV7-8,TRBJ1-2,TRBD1,ASSADRGGYGYT
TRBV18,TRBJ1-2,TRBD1,ASSPDRVPGYT
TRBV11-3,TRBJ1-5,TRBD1,ASTAVNSGTGGDSNQPQH
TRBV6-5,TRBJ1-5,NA,ASGETRDNQPQH
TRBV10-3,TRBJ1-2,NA,AISESKQNANYGYT
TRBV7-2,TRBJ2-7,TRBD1,ASSKQGLPSSYEQY
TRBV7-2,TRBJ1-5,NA,ASSLDSAARHQPQH
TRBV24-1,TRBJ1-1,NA,ATSDAGGNTEAF
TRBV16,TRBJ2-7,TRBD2,ASSRAGVPEQY
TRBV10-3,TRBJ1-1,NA,AITTGGRWAEAF
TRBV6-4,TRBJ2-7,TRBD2,ASSPTGGSYEQY
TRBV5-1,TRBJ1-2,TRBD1,ASSAGTGGFGYT
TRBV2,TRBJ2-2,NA,ASRRTQVDTGELF
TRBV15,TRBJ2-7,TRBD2,ATSRGGGAFEQY
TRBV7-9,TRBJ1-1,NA,ASSLDGNRVRTEAF
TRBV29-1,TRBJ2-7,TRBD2,SADTSGGTPYEQY
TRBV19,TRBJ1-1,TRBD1,ASSTAGQGHTEAF
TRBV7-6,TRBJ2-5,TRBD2,ASSLGTSGQETQY
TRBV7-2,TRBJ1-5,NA,ASRPGGGVNQPQH
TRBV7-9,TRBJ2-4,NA,ASSPHPRLAKNIQY
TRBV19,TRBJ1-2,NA,ASSMWGEYGYT
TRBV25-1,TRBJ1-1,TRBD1,ASRGTANTEAF
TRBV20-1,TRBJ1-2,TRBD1,SAPGGLGYT
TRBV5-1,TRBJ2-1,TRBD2,ASSSLAGLPYNEQF
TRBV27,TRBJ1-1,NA,ASSSYGENTEAF
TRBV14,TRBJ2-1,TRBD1,ASSQDLTGGWVGNEQF
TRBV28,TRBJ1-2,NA,ASTGQPLYGYT
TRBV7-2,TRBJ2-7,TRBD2,ASSFGLAVTYEQY
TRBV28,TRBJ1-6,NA,ASSPRDKNSPLH
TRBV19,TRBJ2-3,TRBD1,ASSLGGSRGPDTQY
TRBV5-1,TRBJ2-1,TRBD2,ASSTSGGSYNEQF
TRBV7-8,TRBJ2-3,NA,ATKTFQDFTDTQY
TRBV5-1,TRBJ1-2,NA,ASSMGGDYGYT